This T cell receptor beta chain came from a study of technical replicates of blood from several donors (dated by TCRdb to about 2017). The method was the immunoSEQ multiplex PCR assay. TCRdb mirrors the immuneACCESS table, restricted to in-frame sequences. Some clones are absent from its copies; in checked studies, under half trace to an unresolved V gene, and the reason for the others is unknown. For this sample the table gives tens of thousands of clones, of which around 94% were detected only once. Around 4.1% of the sample belongs to the ten largest clones. The germline V gene yields MNHEY for CDR1 and SVGAGI for CDR2. Spanning cysteine to phenylalanine, the CDR3 consists of 16 amino acids. Of the read, only the CDR3 DNA is kept; its 48 bases are in frame from base 1. V is cut back by 0 bases and J by 5 bases, with 7 bases in the junction unmatched. Turning to this clone: This clone's antigen is unknown. Per-base quality was not reported, and no clone a single base away is much larger than it.

This sequence was found in a human donor in good health. Some clones in this sample may be carry-over from other donors' samples. Material for sequencing was PBMCs. Rearrangement joined TRBV6-5 to TRBJ1-2, with TRBD1 identical over 9 junction bases. The DNA is TGTGCCAGCAGTTACTCGAAGGGACAGGGTTTATATGGCTACACCTTC. This gives the protein CASSYSKGQGLYGYTF.